Listed below are T cell receptor beta chains from one sample, sequenced in a study of blood T cell repertoires in COVID-19. The protocol was immunoSEQ multiplex PCR, while the TCRdb copy is restricted to in-frame clones and leaves out a portion. This table has approximately 250,000 clones, approximately 90% appearing once. Specimen: PBMCs or T cells enriched from blood (not recorded which). These receptor sequences come from a woman aged 30 to 39 with acute COVID-19. Each CDR3 is given without its conserved first and last residue.

v_call	cdr3_length	cdr3_aa
TRBV19	12	ASSIGGATYEQY
TRBV7-8	14	ASSSYPSGSSDTQY
TRBV6-5	10	ASSYGQTTLF
TRBV6-5	9	ASTSNTEAF
TRBV5-1	16	ASSVDRGPGGKNYGYT
TRBV4-1	14	ASSHPAREREGEQF
TRBV18	14	ASSPLQGLGTGELF
TRBV10-1	10	ASSGSTYEQY
TRBV28	16	ASSSEPYLGLSLDEQF
TRBV10-3	13	AISAGTEGNYGYT
TRBV15	13	ATSKRLTPNEKLF
TRBV19	10	ASRTINNEQF
TRBV5-1	14	ASSPRTSGLYNEQF
TRBV18	13	ASSPRGGLADEQY
TRBV4-1	10	ASSQDLETQY
TRBV5-4	13	ASSSISGTTDTQY
TRBV6-7	13	ASSYSGELNYGYT
TRBV28	14	ASSSADTLPNTEAF
TRBV7-6	14	ASSLDSGGADYGYT
TRBV7-6	14	ASSLDEDSGGTEAF
TRBV19	13	ASRSGLAGVNEQF
TRBV28	14	ASSSPPGTGDNEQF
TRBV10-3	12	AIRETSGYNEQF
TRBV7-6	13	ASSPTGGGREKLF
TRBV6-2/TRBV6-3	16	ASSYGGPAGGPVDTQY
TRBV28	11	ASTRGIGNTIY
TRBV6-2/TRBV6-3	11	ASSSQGKTEAF
TRBV4-3	17	ASSQFGPTPGGGDTEAF
TRBV5-3	15	ARRPGQGRADTGELF
TRBV1	10	TSSANYNEQF
TRBV6-5	12	ASRARWSNFEQY
TRBV28	12	ASRFLGQNTEAF
TRBV9	13	ASTPSGSSYNEQF
TRBV7-2	9	ASSPQRLQY
TRBV30	10	AWSVRAGELF
TRBV28	12	ASGPAQAKNIQY
TRBV24-1	11	ATRDRGYNEQF
TRBV21-1	16	ASSKGTGRELGRGEQY
TRBV3-1/TRBV3-2	11	ASSQSEVYGYT
TRBV29-1	11	SVEATGSYEQY
TRBV15	16	ATSRGGRGNFRHQPQH
TRBV28	11	ASRSGGIYEQY
TRBV7-2	13	ASSSEGQGIDEQF
TRBV10-3	12	AISEIQFNQPQH